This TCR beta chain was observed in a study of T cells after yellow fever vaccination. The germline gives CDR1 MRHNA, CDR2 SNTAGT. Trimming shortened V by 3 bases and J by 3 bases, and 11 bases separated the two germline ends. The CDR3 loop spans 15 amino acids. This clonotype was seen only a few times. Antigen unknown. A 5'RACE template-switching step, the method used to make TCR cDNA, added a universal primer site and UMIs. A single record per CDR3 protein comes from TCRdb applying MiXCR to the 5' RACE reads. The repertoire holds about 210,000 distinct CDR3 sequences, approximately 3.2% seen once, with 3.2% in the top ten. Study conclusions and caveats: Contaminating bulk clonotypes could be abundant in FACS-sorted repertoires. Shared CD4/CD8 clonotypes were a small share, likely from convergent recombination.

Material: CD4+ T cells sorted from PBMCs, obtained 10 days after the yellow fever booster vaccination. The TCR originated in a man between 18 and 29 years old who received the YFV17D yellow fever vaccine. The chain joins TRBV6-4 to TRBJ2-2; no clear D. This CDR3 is CASSEDTRYTGELFF. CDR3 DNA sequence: TGTGCCAGCAGTGAGGATACCCGTTACACCGGGGAGCTGTTTTTT.